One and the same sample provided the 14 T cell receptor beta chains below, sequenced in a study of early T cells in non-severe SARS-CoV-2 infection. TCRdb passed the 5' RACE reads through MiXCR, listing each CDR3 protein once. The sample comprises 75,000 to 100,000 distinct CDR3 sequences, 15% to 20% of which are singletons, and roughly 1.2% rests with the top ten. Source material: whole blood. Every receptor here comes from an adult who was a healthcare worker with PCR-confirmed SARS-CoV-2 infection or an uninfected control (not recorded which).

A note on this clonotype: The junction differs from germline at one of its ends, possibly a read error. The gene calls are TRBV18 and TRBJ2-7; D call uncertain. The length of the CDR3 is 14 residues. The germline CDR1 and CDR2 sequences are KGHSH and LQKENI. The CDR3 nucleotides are TGTGTCAGCTCACCGGACGCCGGGCCCTACGAGCAGTACTTC. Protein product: CVSSPDAGPYEQYF.

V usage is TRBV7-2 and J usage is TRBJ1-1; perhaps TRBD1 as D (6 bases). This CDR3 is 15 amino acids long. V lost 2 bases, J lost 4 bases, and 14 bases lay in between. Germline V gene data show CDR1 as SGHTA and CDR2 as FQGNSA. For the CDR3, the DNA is TGTGCCAGCAGCTTACTTCAGGGGCCGGGCACTGAAGCTTTCTTT. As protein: CASSLLQGPGTEAFF. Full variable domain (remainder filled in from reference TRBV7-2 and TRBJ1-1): GAGVSQSPSNKVTEKGKDVELRCDPISGHTALYWYRQSLGQGLEFLIYFQGNSAPDKSGLPSDRFSAERTGGSVSTLTIQRTQQEDSAVYLCASSLLQGPGTEAFFGQGTRLTVV.

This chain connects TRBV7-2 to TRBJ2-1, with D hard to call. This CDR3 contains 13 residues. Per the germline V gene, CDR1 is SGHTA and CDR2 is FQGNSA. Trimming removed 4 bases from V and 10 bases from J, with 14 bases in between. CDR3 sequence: CASSYESSREQFF. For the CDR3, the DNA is TGTGCCAGCAGCTACGAGTCGTCCCGAGAGCAGTTCTTC. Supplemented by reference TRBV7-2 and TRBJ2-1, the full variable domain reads GAGVSQSPSNKVTEKGKDVELRCDPISGHTALYWYRQSLGQGLEFLIYFQGNSAPDKSGLPSDRFSAERTGGSVSTLTIQRTQQEDSAVYLCASSYESSREQFFGPGTRLTVL.

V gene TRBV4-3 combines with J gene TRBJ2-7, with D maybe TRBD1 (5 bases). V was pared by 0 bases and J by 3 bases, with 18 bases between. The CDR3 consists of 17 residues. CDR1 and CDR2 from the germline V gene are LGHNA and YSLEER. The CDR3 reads CASSQDPPGQGIYEQYF. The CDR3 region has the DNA TGCGCCAGCAGCCAAGACCCCCCAGGCCAGGGCATCTACGAGCAGTACTTC.

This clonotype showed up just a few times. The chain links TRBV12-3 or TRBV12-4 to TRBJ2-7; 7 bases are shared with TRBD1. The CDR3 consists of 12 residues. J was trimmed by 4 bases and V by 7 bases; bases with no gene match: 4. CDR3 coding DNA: TGTGCCAGCAAGGGACAGCTATACGAGCAGTACTTC. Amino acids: CASKGQLYEQYF.

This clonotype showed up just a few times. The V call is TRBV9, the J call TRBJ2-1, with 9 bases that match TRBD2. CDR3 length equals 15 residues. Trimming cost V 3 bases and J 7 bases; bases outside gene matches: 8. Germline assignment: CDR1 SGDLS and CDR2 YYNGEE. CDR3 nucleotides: TGTGCCAGCAGCGCGTCCGGGACTAGCAAGAATGAGCAGTTCTTC. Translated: CASSASGTSKNEQFF.

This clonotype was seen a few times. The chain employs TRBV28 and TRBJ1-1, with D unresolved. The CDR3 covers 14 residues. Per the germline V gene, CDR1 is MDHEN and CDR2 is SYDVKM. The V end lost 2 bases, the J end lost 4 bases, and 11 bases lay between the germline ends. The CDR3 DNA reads TGTGCCAGCAGTTTACCCAGTCATGGCACTGAAGCTTTCTTT. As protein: CASSLPSHGTEAFF.

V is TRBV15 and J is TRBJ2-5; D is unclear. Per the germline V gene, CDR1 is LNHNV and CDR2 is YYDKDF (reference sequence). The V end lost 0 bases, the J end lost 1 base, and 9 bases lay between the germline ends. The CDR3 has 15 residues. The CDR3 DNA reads TGTGCCACCAGCAGAGATCTGCCGGTCCAAGAGACCCAGTACTTC. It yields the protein CATSRDLPVQETQYF. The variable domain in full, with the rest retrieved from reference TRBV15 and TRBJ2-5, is DAMVIQNPRYQVTQFGKPVTLSCSQTLNHNVMYWYQQKSSQAPKLLFHYYDKDFNNEADTPDNFQSRRPNTSFCFLDIRSPGLGDTAMYLCATSRDLPVQETQYFGPGTRLLVL.

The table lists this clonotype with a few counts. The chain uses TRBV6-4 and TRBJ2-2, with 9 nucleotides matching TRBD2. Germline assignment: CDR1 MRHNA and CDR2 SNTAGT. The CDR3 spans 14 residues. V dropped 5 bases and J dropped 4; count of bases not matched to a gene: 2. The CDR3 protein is CASSPLAGTGELFF. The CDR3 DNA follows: TGTGCCAGCAGTCCACTAGCGGGCACCGGGGAGCTGTTTTTT.

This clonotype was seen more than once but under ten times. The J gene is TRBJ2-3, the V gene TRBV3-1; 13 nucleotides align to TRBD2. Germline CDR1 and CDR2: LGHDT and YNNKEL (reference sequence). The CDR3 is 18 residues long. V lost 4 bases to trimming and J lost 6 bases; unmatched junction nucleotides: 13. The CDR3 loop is CASSPSAGLAGVGDTQYF. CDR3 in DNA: TGTGCCAGCAGCCCGTCCGCCGGACTAGCGGGAGTAGGTGATACGCAGTATTTT.

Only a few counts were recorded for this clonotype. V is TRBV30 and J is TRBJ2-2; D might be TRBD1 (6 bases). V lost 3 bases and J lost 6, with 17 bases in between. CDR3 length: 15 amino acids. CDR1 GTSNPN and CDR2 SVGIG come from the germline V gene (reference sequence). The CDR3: CAWSDEVGAAGELFF. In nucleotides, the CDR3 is TGTGCCTGGAGCGACGAGGTGGGGGCCGCCGGGGAGCTGTTTTTT.

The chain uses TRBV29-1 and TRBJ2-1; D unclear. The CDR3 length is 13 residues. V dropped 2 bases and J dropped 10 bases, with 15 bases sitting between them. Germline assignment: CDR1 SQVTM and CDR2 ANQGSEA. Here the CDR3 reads CSVESLFSHEQFF. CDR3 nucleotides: TGCAGCGTTGAATCTCTCTTCTCTCACGAGCAGTTCTTC.

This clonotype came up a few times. The CDR3 loop reads CASSLAGVRNLKNTEAFF. The CDR3 coding sequence is TGTGCCAGCAGCTTAGCGGGGGTCCGAAACCTGAAGAACACTGAAGCTTTCTTT. This rearrangement joins TRBV7-9 to TRBJ1-1; TRBD1 might be the D (5 bases). Germline V CDR1 and CDR2: SEHNR, FQNEAQ (reference sequence). The germline V and J ends were trimmed by 0 bases and 1 base, with 18 bases remaining between them. This CDR3 spans 18 amino acids.

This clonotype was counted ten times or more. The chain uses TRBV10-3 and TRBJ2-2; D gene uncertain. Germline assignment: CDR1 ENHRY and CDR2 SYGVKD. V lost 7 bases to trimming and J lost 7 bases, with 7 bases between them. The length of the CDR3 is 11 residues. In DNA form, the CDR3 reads TGTGCCATCAATTCTGGCGGGGAGCTGTTTTTT. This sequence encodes CAINSGGELFF.